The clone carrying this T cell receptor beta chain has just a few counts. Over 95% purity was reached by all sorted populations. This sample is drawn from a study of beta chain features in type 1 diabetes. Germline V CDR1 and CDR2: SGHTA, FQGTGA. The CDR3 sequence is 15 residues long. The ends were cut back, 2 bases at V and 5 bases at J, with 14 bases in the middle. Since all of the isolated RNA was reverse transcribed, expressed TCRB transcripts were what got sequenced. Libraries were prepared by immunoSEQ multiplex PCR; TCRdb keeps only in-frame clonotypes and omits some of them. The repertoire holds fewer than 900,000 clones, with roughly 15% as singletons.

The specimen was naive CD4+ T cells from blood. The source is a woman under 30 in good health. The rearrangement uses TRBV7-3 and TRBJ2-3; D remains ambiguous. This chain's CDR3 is CASSLFSAVGDTQYF. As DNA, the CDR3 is TGTGCCAGCAGCTTATTTTCAGCCGTCGGAGATACGCAGTATTTT.